This T cell receptor (beta chain) derives from a study of vaccination and CD4 T cells after COVID-19. In the study overall: Some control cultures received a CEFX pool, which served as the positive control. Others received an HIV-1 Nef pool or no peptide.

Worth noting for this clonotype: Its antigen is unidentified.

The germline V gene encodes CDR1 SGHVS and CDR2 FQNEAQ. The CDR3 consists of 17 residues. The ends lost 2 bases at V and 4 bases at J; junction bases unmatched: 13. Described treatment: approximately nine-day PBMC culture with coronavirus spike peptide pools or control peptides (ViraFEST assay). Oncomine TCR Beta short-read sequencing was applied to DNA from cultured CD4+ T cells. From CD4+ T cells that had been cultured, genomic DNA was extracted. TCRdb re-called the PCR reads through MiXCR, storing one row per CDR3 protein. Among under 9,500 distinct CDR3 sequences listed, around 72% were seen once.

The J gene is TRBJ1-2, the V gene TRBV7-8; 7 nucleotides match TRBD1. This clonotype originated in a human donor who had recovered from COVID-19. Sequencing input: CD4+ T cells from blood, cultured in vitro. CDR3: CASSLLRVRTGLYGYTF. CDR3 coding DNA: TGTGCCAGCAGCTTATTACGTGTGAGGACAGGACTCTATGGCTACACCTTC.